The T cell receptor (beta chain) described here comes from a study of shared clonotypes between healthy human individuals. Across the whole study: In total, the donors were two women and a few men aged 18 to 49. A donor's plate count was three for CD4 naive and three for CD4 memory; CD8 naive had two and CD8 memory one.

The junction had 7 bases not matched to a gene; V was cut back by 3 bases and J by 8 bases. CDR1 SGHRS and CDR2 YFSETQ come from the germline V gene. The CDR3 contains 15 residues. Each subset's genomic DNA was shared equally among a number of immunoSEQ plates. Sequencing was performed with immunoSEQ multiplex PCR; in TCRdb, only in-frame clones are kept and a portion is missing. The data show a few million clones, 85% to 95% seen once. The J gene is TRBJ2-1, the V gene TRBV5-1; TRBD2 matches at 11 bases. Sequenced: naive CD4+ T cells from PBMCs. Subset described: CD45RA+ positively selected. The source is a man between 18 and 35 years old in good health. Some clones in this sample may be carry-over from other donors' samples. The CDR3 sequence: CASSSRLAGMDEQFF. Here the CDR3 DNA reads TGCGCCAGCAGCTCTCGACTAGCGGGGATGGATGAGCAGTTCTTC.